The 23 T cell receptor beta chains in this list originate from one sample, sequenced in a study of cytomegalovirus exposure and HLA in healthy donors. Primers: 60 Vbeta forward and 13 Jbeta reverse. Profiled with immunoSEQ multiplex PCR; TCRdb holds only in-frame clones, not every one. The table includes under 150,000 clones, 65% to 85% detected once. The sequenced sample consisted of PBMCs. These receptors were obtained from a woman between 40 and 55 years old in good health and CMV-seronegative.

This clone has just one count. The J gene is TRBJ1-1, the V gene TRBV6-5; 10 bases are shared with TRBD1. CDR1 and CDR2 (germline): MNHEY, SVGAGI. CDR3 length equals 16 residues. V shed 4 bases, J shed 12 bases, and the junction held 17 bases outside the gene matches. CDR3 sequence reads: CASSSTEPGQGRRTFF. The CDR3 nucleotides are TGTGCCAGCAGTTCCACTGAACCGGGACAGGGGAGAAGGACTTTCTTT.

The CDR3 protein is CASSLVALGDRGRQEQFF. CDR3 coding DNA: TGCGCCAGCAGCTTGGTGGCCCTGGGGGACAGGGGTCGACAGGAGCAGTTCTTC. J is TRBJ2-1 and V is TRBV5-1; 10 bases line up with TRBD1. V was pared by 0 bases and J by 10 bases, with 16 bases of the junction left unmatched. This CDR3 comprises 18 residues. CDR1 and CDR2 (germline): SGHRS, YFSETQ.

This clone has only a few counts. The gene calls are TRBV7-3 and TRBJ2-7, with 9 nucleotides matching TRBD2. V gave up 5 bases and J gave up 4 bases; unmatched junction bases: 3. This CDR3 has 13 residues. Germline assignment: CDR1 SGHTA and CDR2 FQGTGA. CDR3 in DNA: TGTGCCAGCAGCGTGACTAGCGGTTACGAGCAGTACTTC. It is translated as CASSVTSGYEQYF.

J is TRBJ2-3 and V is TRBV19, with D hard to call. Germline-derived CDR1 and CDR2 are LNHDA and SQIVND (reference sequence). The CDR3 runs 15 residues. V was pared by 6 bases and J by 2 bases, with 15 bases between. The chain's CDR3 is CASSMTEPHTDTQYF. The CDR3 DNA reads TGTGCCAGTAGCATGACTGAGCCACACACAGATACGCAGTATTTT.

This chain connects TRBV7-3 to TRBJ2-2; D may be TRBD1 (5 bases). The length of the CDR3 is 14 residues. Germline V gene sequence: CDR1 SGHTA, CDR2 FQGTGA. Trimming left V 5 bases short and J 4 bases short, with 11 bases between. The CDR3 DNA sequence: TGTGCCAGCAGCGAAGGGGATGCCACCGGGGAGCTGTTTTTT. It encodes CASSEGDATGELFF.

V is TRBV7-9 and J is TRBJ1-1; TRBD1 is a possible D gene (6 bases). The germline V and J ends were trimmed by 1 base and 5 bases, with 11 bases remaining between them. This CDR3 contains 14 residues. Germline V gives CDR1 SEHNR, CDR2 FQNEAQ (reference sequence). CDR3 nucleotide sequence: TGTGCCAGCAGCTTAGTTGAGGGGGGGACTGAAGCTTTCTTT. Amino acids: CASSLVEGGTEAFF.

CDR3 sequence (DNA): TGTGCCAGTACCGCGGCCAGGGGGGAGGAAAAACTGTTTTTT. Translated: CASTAARGEEKLFF. V and J are TRBV19 and TRBJ1-4, with TRBD1 matching over 7 bases. The J segment lost 8 bases and the V segment lost 7 bases, leaving 10 bases of the junction unmatched. The CDR3 runs to 14 residues. Germline-derived CDR1 and CDR2 are LNHDA and SQIVND (reference sequence). Filled out from reference TRBV19 and TRBJ1-4, the complete variable domain reads DGGITQSPKYLFRKEGQNVTLSCEQNLNHDAMYWYRQDPGQGLRLIYYSQIVNDFQKGDIAEGYSVSREKKESFPLTVTSAQKNPTAFYLCASTAARGEEKLFFGSGTQLSVL.

The chain couples TRBV11-3 to TRBJ2-7; TRBD2 might be the D (5 bases). Germline CDR1 reads SGHNT; CDR2 reads YENEEA. The CDR3 runs 13 residues. Trimming pared 6 bases from V and 0 bases from J, leaving 9 bases between. This CDR3 is CASSSTNSYEQYF. CDR3 in DNA: TGTGCCAGCAGTTCGACTAACTCCTACGAGCAGTACTTC. The variable domain in full, with the rest retrieved from reference TRBV11-3 and TRBJ2-7, is EAGVVQSPRYKIIEKKQPVAFWCNPISGHNTLYWYLQNLGQGPELLIRYENEEAVDDSQLPKDRFSAERLKGVDSTLKIQPAELGDSAVYLCASSSTNSYEQYFGPGTRLTVT.

This chain links TRBV6-5 with TRBJ1-1; 7 bases align to TRBD1. Germline values: CDR1 MNHEY, CDR2 SVGAGI. The CDR3 runs 13 residues. The ends lost 4 bases at V and 10 bases at J; junction bases unmatched: 9. The CDR3 loop is CASSWERQGTAFF. The CDR3 DNA follows: TGTGCCAGCAGTTGGGAAAGACAGGGAACAGCTTTCTTT.

The rearrangement joins TRBV30 to TRBJ1-2; TRBD1 might be the D (5 bases). The germline V and J ends were trimmed by 3 bases and 7 bases, with 12 bases remaining between them. Germline-derived CDR1 and CDR2 are GTSNPN and SVGIG (reference sequence). This CDR3 has 12 residues. The CDR3 sequence: CAWRQVGSGYTF. CDR3 coding DNA: TGTGCCTGGAGACAGGTGGGAAGTGGCTACACCTTC.

The chain joins TRBV7-3 to TRBJ1-2; no reliable D call. CDR1 is SGHTA, CDR2 FQGTGA, per germline. V was shortened by 0 bases and J by 7 bases, with 24 bases between the two germline ends. This CDR3 has 18 amino acids. The CDR3 here is CASSLTSAAGIKEGGYTF. CDR3 bases: TGTGCCAGCAGCTTAACCTCAGCCGCCGGGATTAAGGAGGGTGGCTACACCTTC.

As for this clone: Other DNA sequences in this sample translate to the same CDR3. The rearrangement uses TRBV5-4 and TRBJ2-3, with 10 positions matching TRBD2. CDR3 size: 15 residues. With V trimmed by 2 bases and J by 1 base, 1 base remained unmatched. Germline V gene sequence: CDR1 SGHNT, CDR2 YYREEE (reference sequence). CDR3 in DNA: TGTGCCAGCAGCTTAGCGGGAGGGGGCACAGATACGCAGTATTTT. Its protein product is CASSLAGGGTDTQYF.

The chain has TRBV5-1 and TRBJ2-3, with D possibly matching TRBD1 (5 bases). The germline V and J ends were trimmed by 0 bases and 2 bases, with 13 bases remaining between them. Germline V CDR1 and CDR2: SGHRS, YFSETQ. The CDR3 length is 16 residues. CDR3 bases: TGCGCCAGCAGCTTGGAGGTTAGGGGCACCACAGATACGCAGTATTTT. Residues: CASSLEVRGTTDTQYF.

The V call is TRBV20-1, the J call TRBJ2-7; D is ambiguous. With 2 bases removed from V and 3 bases from J, the gap between germline ends came to 2 bases. The germline V gene encodes CDR1 DFQATT and CDR2 SNEGSKA (reference sequence). CDR3 length equals 10 residues. The CDR3 here is CSARHYEQYF. For the CDR3, the DNA is TGCAGTGCTAGACACTACGAGCAGTACTTC.

The chain has TRBV30 and TRBJ2-6; D call uncertain. The CDR3 is made up of 15 amino acids. V lost 0 bases and J lost 1, with 7 bases in between. Germline V gene data show CDR1 as GTSNPN and CDR2 as SVGIG (reference sequence). The CDR3 region has the DNA TGTGCCTGGAGTGTACGCGTTTCTGGGGCCAACGTCCTGACTTTC. It translates to CAWSVRVSGANVLTF. Variable domain in full (rest from reference TRBV30 and TRBJ2-6): SQTIHQWPATLVQPVGSPLSLECTVEGTSNPNLYWYRQAAGRGLQLLFYSVGIGQISSEVPQNLSASRPQDRQFILSSKKLLLSDSGFYLCAWSVRVSGANVLTFGAGSRLTVL.

This clone showed up just a few times. The V and J genes are TRBV6-5 and TRBJ2-3; 8 bases line up with TRBD2. J lost 3 bases, V lost 6 bases, and 2 bases had no gene match. From germline, CDR1 is MNHEY and CDR2 SVGAGI. The CDR3 consists of 13 residues. The CDR3 region is CASRRLATDTQYF. CDR3 bases: TGTGCCAGCAGACGACTAGCGACAGATACGCAGTATTTT.

The chain recombines TRBV4-1 with TRBJ2-4, with D maybe TRBD1 (5 bases). The CDR3 spans 15 residues. Germline lookup yields CDR1 MGHRA and CDR2 YSYEKL. Trimming cost V 5 bases and J 0 bases, with 11 bases left between them. DNA for the CDR3: TGCGCCAGCAGCTCGACAGTTCTAGCCAAAAACATTCAGTACTTC. As protein: CASSSTVLAKNIQYF.

This sequence joins TRBV9 and TRBJ2-2, with a possible D match to TRBD1 (6 bases). V lost 0 bases and J 6 bases, leaving 9 bases between the germline ends. The CDR3 is 14 amino acids. Germline CDR1 SGDLS, CDR2 YYNGEE. The CDR3 DNA follows: TGTGCCAGCAGCGTAGCCTACAGGGCCGGGGAGCTGTTTTTT. Translating gives CASSVAYRAGELFF.

V and J are TRBV29-1 and TRBJ2-1; 9 bases map to TRBD2. V lost 2 bases, J lost 0 bases, and 8 bases stayed unmatched. The germline V gene encodes CDR1 SQVTM and CDR2 ANQGSEA. The CDR3 sequence is 17 residues long. The CDR3 sequence is CSVEWGLAASSYNEQFF. The CDR3 DNA is TGCAGCGTTGAATGGGGACTAGCTGCGAGCTCCTACAATGAGCAGTTCTTC.

This clone was detected once. The chain links TRBV27 to TRBJ1-6, with 10 nucleotides matching TRBD1. CDR1 MNHEY and CDR2 SMNVEV come from the germline V gene (reference sequence). The junction had 4 bases not matched to a gene; V was cut back by 7 bases and J by 7 bases. The CDR3 length is 14 residues. The CDR3 is CASTDRGPNSPLHF. The CDR3 DNA reads TGTGCCAGCACCGACAGGGGGCCCAATTCACCCCTCCACTTT.

The chain uses TRBV6-4 and TRBJ1-4, with 7 bases identical to TRBD1. The CDR3 covers 12 residues. Per the germline V gene, CDR1 is MRHNA and CDR2 is SNTAGT. V gave up 10 bases and J gave up 8 bases; unmatched junction bases: 7. CDR3 residues: CAITGEGEKLFF. CDR3 in DNA: TGTGCCATCACAGGGGAAGGAGAAAAACTGTTTTTT.

The gene calls are TRBV4-2 and TRBJ1-4; no definite D call. From germline, CDR1 is LGHNA and CDR2 YNFKEQ. There are 14 residues in the CDR3. V was cut by 4 bases and J by 3 bases, with 9 bases left in between. CDR3 region: CASSPEGSNEKLFF. CDR3 DNA sequence: TGTGCCAGCAGCCCTGAGGGCTCTAATGAAAAACTGTTTTTT.

With respect to this clone: Relative to the germline gene, one junction end is altered; a read error may explain this. The V and J genes are TRBV27 and TRBJ2-7, with TRBD1 identical over 9 bases. This CDR3 has 10 amino acids. Germline V CDR1 and CDR2: MNHEY, SMNVEV (reference sequence). CDR3 in amino acids: CATHRGQRGF. The CDR3 nucleotides are TGTGCCACCCACAGGGGGCAGAGGGGCTTC.